A selection of T cell receptor beta chains follows, all from one sample in a study of cytomegalovirus exposure and HLA in healthy donors. Data came from immunoSEQ multiplex PCR; TCRdb stores just in-frame clones and leaves some out. The profile covers about 160,000 clones, with 81% appearing a single time and approximately 1.2% taken by the ten largest. Sequencing used PBMCs. These receptors originate from a man between 45 and 60 years old in good health and CMV-seropositive. Each CDR3 is given with its conserved first and last residue. Fields, in order: V gene, clone size, J gene, D gene, CDR3 protein, CDR3 DNA. D genes are given only for firm matches. Size tells how often a clone was seen (once, few, many) or the class of an expanded clone, and some rows leave it out.

>TRBV9|-|TRBJ1-4|-
CASSVGGNDEKLFF
TGTGCCAGCAGCGTAGGCGGGAACGATGAAAAACTGTTTTTT
>TRBV2|-|TRBJ2-1|TRBD1
CASGQGNEQFF
TGTGCCAGCGGACAGGGGAATGAGCAGTTCTTC
>TRBV4-2|-|TRBJ2-1|TRBD2
CASSQGTRNGEQFF
TGTGCCAGCAGCCAAGGGACTAGGAATGGCGAGCAGTTCTTC
>TRBV6-5|once|TRBJ2-3|-
CASSYGGARTDTQYF
TGTGCCAGCAGTTACGGCGGGGCGCGCACAGATACGCAGTATTTT
>TRBV7-9|once|TRBJ2-5|-
CASSSKGGRETQYF
TGTGCCAGCAGCTCAAAGGGGGGGAGAGAGACCCAGTACTTC
>TRBV5-4|-|TRBJ1-6|-
CASSLAGGYNSPLHF
TGTGCCAGCAGCTTGGCGGGTGGGTATAATTCACCCCTCCACTTT
>TRBV11-2|-|TRBJ2-7|-
CASSQDRASYEQYF
TGTGCCAGCAGCCAGGACAGAGCCTCCTACGAGCAGTACTTC
>TRBV27|-|TRBJ1-2|-
CASSKQGGGGYTF
TGTGCCAGCAGCAAGCAGGGTGGGGGCGGCTACACCTTC
>TRBV18|-|TRBJ2-7|TRBD1
CASSPPETGNEQYF
TGTGCCAGCTCACCACCTGAGACAGGGAACGAGCAGTACTTC
>TRBV6-6|once|TRBJ1-2|-
CASRAGGRHYGYTF
TGTGCCAGCAGGGCCGGCGGGCGGCACTATGGCTACACCTTC
>TRBV27|-|TRBJ2-1|-
CASSLNSEQFF
TGTGCCAGCAGTTTGAACAGTGAGCAGTTCTTC
>TRBV5-4|-|TRBJ2-7|-
CASSPFLSSREQYF
TGTGCCAGCAGTCCCTTTCTGAGTTCGCGTGAGCAGTACTTC
>TRBV2|-|TRBJ2-7|-
CASTPRGEQYF
TGTGCCAGCACCCCCAGGGGCGAGCAGTACTTC
>TRBV7-8|once|TRBJ2-4|-
CASSLGVVKNIQYF
TGTGCCAGCAGCTTAGGAGTGGTCAAAAACATTCAGTACTTC
>TRBV9|-|TRBJ2-5|TRBD2
CASSVEAGLLQETQYF
TGTGCCAGCAGCGTAGAAGCGGGGCTCCTCCAAGAGACCCAGTACTTC
>TRBV10-3|-|TRBJ2-5|TRBD1
CAISPGIGTEQETQYF
TGTGCCATCTCTCCCGGGATAGGGACAGAGCAAGAGACCCAGTACTTC
>TRBV5-1|once|TRBJ2-1|TRBD1
CASSSGTEYNEQFF
TGCGCCAGCAGCTCCGGGACAGAATACAATGAGCAGTTCTTC
>TRBV7-8|-|TRBJ2-5|TRBD2
CASSPPAGGGETQYF
TGTGCCAGCAGCCCCCCCGCGGGAGGAGGAGAGACCCAGTACTTC
>TRBV6-1|-|TRBJ1-2|-
CASSKEGIGYTF
TGTGCCAGCAGTAAAGAGGGGATTGGCTACACCTTC
>TRBV6-1|-|TRBJ2-7|-
CASSNPGHYYEQYF
TGTGCCAGCTCCAATCCGGGACATTACTACGAGCAGTACTTC
>TRBV10-3|-|TRBJ2-7|TRBD2
CAISSPSGVAYEQYF
TGTGCCATCAGCTCCCCTAGCGGGGTAGCCTACGAGCAGTACTTC
>TRBV6-1|-|TRBJ2-1|TRBD2
CASSDLAGGRSNEQFF
TGTGCCAGCAGTGACCTGGCGGGAGGCCGGTCAAATGAGCAGTTCTTC
>TRBV7-9|-|TRBJ2-7|-
CASSEARGNYEQYF
TGTGCCAGCAGCGAAGCCAGGGGAAACTACGAGCAGTACTTC
>TRBV6-1|-|TRBJ2-1|-
CASGRSNEQFF
TGTGCCAGCGGTAGGAGCAATGAGCAGTTCTTC
>TRBV6-6|-|TRBJ2-1|-
CASSRGNEQFF
TGTGCCAGCAGCCGCGGCAATGAGCAGTTCTTC
>TRBV5-8|-|TRBJ1-2|-
CASSLRVIYGYTF
TGTGCCAGCAGCTTACGCGTCATCTATGGCTACACCTTC
>TRBV7-2|-|TRBJ1-2|TRBD1
CASSLARDRLDAGYGYTF
TGTGCCAGCAGCCTAGCCCGGGACAGGTTGGACGCCGGCTATGGCTACACCTTC
>TRBV5-1|once|TRBJ2-1|TRBD2
CASTTPRGGSYNEQFF
TGCGCCAGCACCACTCCCCGGGGGGGGTCCTACAATGAGCAGTTCTTC
>TRBV25-1|once|TRBJ1-2|TRBD1
CASSEDRPEIYGYTF
TGTGCCAGCAGTGAGGACAGGCCCGAGATCTATGGCTACACCTTC
>TRBV10-3|-|TRBJ2-7|TRBD2
CAISEGPAGGEQYF
TGTGCCATCAGTGAAGGACCAGCGGGAGGCGAGCAGTACTTC
>TRBV6-5|-|TRBJ2-2|TRBD1
CASRDRAYTGELFF
TGTGCCAGCAGGGACAGGGCATACACCGGGGAGCTGTTTTTT
>TRBV30|once|TRBJ1-1|-
CAWRGGLTNTEAFF
TGTGCCTGGCGCGGCGGGTTGACGAACACTGAAGCTTTCTTT
>TRBV5-4|-|TRBJ2-1|TRBD2
CASSRALAGGGYNEQFF
TGTGCCAGCAGCCGGGCGTTAGCGGGAGGGGGCTACAATGAGCAGTTCTTC
>TRBV2|-|TRBJ1-2|TRBD1
CASSPTTGGLGYTF
TGTGCCAGCAGTCCCACGACAGGGGGCCTTGGCTACACCTTC
>TRBV2|-|TRBJ2-5|-
CASSEEWRKETQYF
TGTGCCAGCAGTGAAGAGTGGCGGAAAGAGACCCAGTACTTC
>TRBV18|-|TRBJ2-6|-
CASSPHAPSSGANVLTF
TGTGCCAGCTCACCACATGCACCGAGTTCTGGGGCCAACGTCCTGACTTTC